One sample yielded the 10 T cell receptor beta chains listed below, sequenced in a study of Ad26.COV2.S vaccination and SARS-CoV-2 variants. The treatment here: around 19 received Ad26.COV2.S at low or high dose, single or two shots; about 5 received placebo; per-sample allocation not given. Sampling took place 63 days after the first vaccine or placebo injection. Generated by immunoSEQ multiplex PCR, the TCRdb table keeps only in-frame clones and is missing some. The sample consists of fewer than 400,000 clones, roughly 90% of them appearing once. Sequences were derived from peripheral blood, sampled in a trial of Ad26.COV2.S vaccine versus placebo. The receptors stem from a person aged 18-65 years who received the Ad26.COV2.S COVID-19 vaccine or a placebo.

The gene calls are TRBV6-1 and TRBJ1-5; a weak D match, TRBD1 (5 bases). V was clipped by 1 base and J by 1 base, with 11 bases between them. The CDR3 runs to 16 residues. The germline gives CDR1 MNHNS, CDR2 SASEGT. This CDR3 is CASSEGFRVSNQPQHF. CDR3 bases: TGTGCCAGCAGTGAAGGGTTCAGGGTGAGCAATCAGCCCCAGCATTTT.

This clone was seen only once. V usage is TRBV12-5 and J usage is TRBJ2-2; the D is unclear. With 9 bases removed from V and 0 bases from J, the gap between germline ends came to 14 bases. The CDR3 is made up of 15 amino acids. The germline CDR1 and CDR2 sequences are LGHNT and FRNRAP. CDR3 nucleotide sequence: TGTGCTAGCACCCACCCGGTGTCGAACACCGGGGAGCTGTTTTTT. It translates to CASTHPVSNTGELFF.

The CDR3 DNA is TGTGCCAGCAGCTTAGCCCGGTCGTACGAGCAGTACTTC. Protein sequence: CASSLARSYEQYF. The rearrangement links TRBV7-2 to TRBJ2-7; the D is unclear. Trimming took 0 bases from V and 4 from J, leaving 7 bases between them. CDR1 SGHTA and CDR2 FQGNSA come from the germline V gene. The CDR3 spans 13 residues.

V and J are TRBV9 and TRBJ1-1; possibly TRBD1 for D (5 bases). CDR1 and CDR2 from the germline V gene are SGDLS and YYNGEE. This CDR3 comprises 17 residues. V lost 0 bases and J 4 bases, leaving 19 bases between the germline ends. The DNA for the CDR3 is TGTGCCAGCAGCGTAGAGGAGGGCCTGGGGCCGACCACTGAAGCTTTCTTT. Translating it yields CASSVEEGLGPTTEAFF.

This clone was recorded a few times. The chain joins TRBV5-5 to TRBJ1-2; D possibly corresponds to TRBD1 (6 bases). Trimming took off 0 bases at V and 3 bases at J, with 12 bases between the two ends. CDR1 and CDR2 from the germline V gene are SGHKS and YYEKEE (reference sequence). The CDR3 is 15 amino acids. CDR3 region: CASSLDREGHYGYTF. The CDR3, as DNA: TGTGCCAGCAGCTTGGACAGGGAAGGTCACTATGGCTACACCTTC.

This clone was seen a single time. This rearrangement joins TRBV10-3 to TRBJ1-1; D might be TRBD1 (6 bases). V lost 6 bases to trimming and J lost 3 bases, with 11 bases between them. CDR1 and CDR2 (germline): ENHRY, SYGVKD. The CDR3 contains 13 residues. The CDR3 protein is CAIRQGEDTEAFF. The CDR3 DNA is TGTGCCATCAGACAGGGAGAGGACACTGAAGCTTTCTTT.

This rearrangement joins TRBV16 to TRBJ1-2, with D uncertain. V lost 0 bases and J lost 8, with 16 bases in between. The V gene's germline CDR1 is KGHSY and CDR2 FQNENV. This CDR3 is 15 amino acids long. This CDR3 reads CASSQSGGVDGGYTF. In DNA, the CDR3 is TGTGCCAGCAGCCAATCAGGCGGGGTTGACGGGGGCTACACCTTC.

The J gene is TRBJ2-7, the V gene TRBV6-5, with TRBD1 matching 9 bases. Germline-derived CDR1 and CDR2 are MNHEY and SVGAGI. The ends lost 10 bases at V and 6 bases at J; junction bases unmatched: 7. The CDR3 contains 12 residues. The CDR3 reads CAITGTGSEQYF. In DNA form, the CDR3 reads TGTGCCATTACCGGGACAGGGAGCGAGCAGTACTTC.

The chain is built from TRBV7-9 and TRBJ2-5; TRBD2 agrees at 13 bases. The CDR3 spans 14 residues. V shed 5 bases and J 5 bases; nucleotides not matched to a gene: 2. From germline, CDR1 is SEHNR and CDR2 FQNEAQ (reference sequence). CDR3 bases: TGTGCCAGCAGCCGGACTAGCGGGGGTGAGACCCAGTACTTC. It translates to CASSRTSGGETQYF.

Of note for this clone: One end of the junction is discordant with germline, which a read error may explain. The CDR3 DNA sequence: TGTGCCAGCACTTACTCGGGACAGGCCGAGGGAGGCTACACCTTC. Protein: CASTYSGQAEGGYTF. This chain uses TRBV6-5 with TRBJ1-2, with 8 bases matching TRBD1. The V gene's germline CDR1 is MNHEY and CDR2 SVGAGI. There are 15 residues in the CDR3.